This is a list of T cell receptor beta chains from one sample in a study of OX40 agonist ivuxolimab in advanced cancers. The method was immunoSEQ multiplex PCR; TCRdb's version includes in-frame clones alone and lacks a portion of them. Of approximately 15,000 clones listed, around three quarters are singletons. Sequenced material: CD4+ or CD8+ T cells sorted from blood, taken in a trial of the OX40 agonist ivuxolimab. The receptors were sampled from an adult with an advanced solid tumor such as melanoma, head and neck, liver or kidney cancer. CDR3s include the opening cysteine and the closing phenylalanine or tryptophan. D genes are given only for firm matches. Only some rows state a clone size, as once, few, many or a class for expanded clones.

v_call: TRBV27; clone_size: NA; j_call: TRBJ2-7; d_call: NA; cdr3_aa: CASSPMGAGEQYF; cdr3_nt: TGTGCCAGCAGTCCCATGGGGGCCGGCGAGCAGTACTTC
v_call: TRBV10-3; clone_size: NA; j_call: TRBJ2-1; d_call: TRBD2; cdr3_aa: CAISELGTSGGSYNEQFF; cdr3_nt: TGTGCCATCAGTGAGTTAGGGACTAGCGGGGGCTCCTACAATGAGCAGTTCTTC
v_call: TRBV7-3; clone_size: NA; j_call: TRBJ2-2; d_call: NA; cdr3_aa: CASSLVGELFF; cdr3_nt: TGTGCCAGCAGCTTAGTAGGGGAGCTGTTTTTT
v_call: TRBV27; clone_size: NA; j_call: TRBJ2-7; d_call: NA; cdr3_aa: CASSRGQYEQYF; cdr3_nt: TGTGCCAGCAGCCGGGGCCAATACGAGCAGTACTTC
v_call: TRBV6-1; clone_size: NA; j_call: TRBJ1-5; d_call: TRBD1; cdr3_aa: CASSEPGQGAQPQHF; cdr3_nt: TGTGCCAGCAGTGAGCCGGGACAGGGTGCTCAGCCCCAGCATTTT
v_call: TRBV29-1; clone_size: few; j_call: TRBJ1-1; d_call: NA; cdr3_aa: CSVEENPNTEAFF; cdr3_nt: TGCAGCGTTGAAGAGAACCCGAACACTGAAGCTTTCTTT
v_call: TRBV2; clone_size: NA; j_call: TRBJ2-1; d_call: NA; cdr3_aa: CASSDGGEPFF; cdr3_nt: TGTGCCAGCAGTGACGGAGGGGAACCGTTCTTC
v_call: TRBV27; clone_size: NA; j_call: TRBJ1-1; d_call: NA; cdr3_aa: CASSLSANTEAFF; cdr3_nt: TGTGCCAGCAGTTTATCAGCCAACACTGAAGCTTTCTTT
v_call: TRBV9; clone_size: NA; j_call: TRBJ1-1; d_call: TRBD1; cdr3_aa: CASSPRDRVYLNTEAFF; cdr3_nt: TGTGCCAGCAGCCCCCGGGACAGGGTTTATTTGAACACTGAAGCTTTCTTT
v_call: TRBV2; clone_size: NA; j_call: TRBJ2-2; d_call: TRBD1; cdr3_aa: CASSTPGGMATGELFF; cdr3_nt: TGTGCCAGCAGTACACCAGGGGGCATGGCGACCGGGGAGCTGTTTTTT
v_call: TRBV11-2; clone_size: few; j_call: TRBJ1-1; d_call: NA; cdr3_aa: CASSSPAFF; cdr3_nt: TGTGCCAGCAGCTCCCCGGCTTTCTTT
v_call: TRBV7-9; clone_size: NA; j_call: TRBJ2-7; d_call: TRBD1; cdr3_aa: CASSRADRVYEQYF; cdr3_nt: TGTGCCAGCAGCCGCGCCGACAGGGTTTACGAGCAGTACTTC
v_call: TRBV7-8; clone_size: NA; j_call: TRBJ2-3; d_call: TRBD1; cdr3_aa: CASSLVIGTADTDTQYF; cdr3_nt: TGTGCCAGCAGCTTAGTTATAGGGACAGCAGACACAGATACGCAGTATTTT
v_call: TRBV7-9; clone_size: NA; j_call: TRBJ2-5; d_call: NA; cdr3_aa: CASSPLGWTQYF; cdr3_nt: TGTGCCAGCAGCCCATTGGGGTGGACCCAGTACTTC
v_call: TRBV6-1; clone_size: NA; j_call: TRBJ2-7; d_call: TRBD1; cdr3_aa: CASSGDRWLDEQYF; cdr3_nt: TGTGCCAGCAGTGGGGACAGGTGGCTAGACGAGCAGTACTTC
v_call: TRBV10-3; clone_size: NA; j_call: TRBJ2-2; d_call: NA; cdr3_aa: CAISESEEGGELFF; cdr3_nt: TGTGCCATCAGTGAGTCTGAAGAGGGCGGGGAGCTGTTTTTT
v_call: TRBV6-5; clone_size: NA; j_call: TRBJ2-3; d_call: TRBD2; cdr3_aa: CASSYSIASGRDTQYF; cdr3_nt: TGTGCCAGCAGTTACTCGATAGCTAGCGGTCGGGATACGCAGTATTTT
v_call: TRBV6-6; clone_size: NA; j_call: TRBJ2-7; d_call: NA; cdr3_aa: CASSSGTPADEQYF; cdr3_nt: TGTGCCAGCAGCTCCGGGACCCCCGCTGACGAGCAGTACTTC
v_call: TRBV5-1; clone_size: NA; j_call: TRBJ2-7; d_call: TRBD1; cdr3_aa: CASSLGGQGARSEQYF; cdr3_nt: TGCGCCAGCAGCTTGGGTGGACAGGGGGCGCGGAGCGAGCAGTACTTC
v_call: TRBV6-5; clone_size: few; j_call: TRBJ1-1; d_call: NA; cdr3_aa: CASSYVVGVGTEAFF; cdr3_nt: TGTGCCAGCAGTTATGTTGTAGGGGTGGGCACTGAAGCTTTCTTT
v_call: TRBV7-9; clone_size: NA; j_call: TRBJ2-2; d_call: NA; cdr3_aa: CASRPETNTGELFF; cdr3_nt: TGTGCCAGCCGCCCGGAGACGAACACCGGGGAGCTGTTTTTT
v_call: TRBV5-1; clone_size: NA; j_call: TRBJ2-7; d_call: TRBD1; cdr3_aa: CASSLQGVYEQYF; cdr3_nt: TGCGCCAGCAGCTTGCAGGGGGTTTACGAGCAGTACTTC
v_call: TRBV5-1; clone_size: NA; j_call: TRBJ2-2; d_call: NA; cdr3_aa: CASSPGIANTGELFF; cdr3_nt: TGCGCCAGCAGCCCAGGGATAGCGAACACCGGGGAGCTGTTTTTT
v_call: TRBV29-1; clone_size: NA; j_call: TRBJ2-1; d_call: NA; cdr3_aa: CSVGTNNEQFF; cdr3_nt: TGCAGCGTTGGGACTAACAATGAGCAGTTCTTC
v_call: TRBV4-2; clone_size: few; j_call: TRBJ1-1; d_call: NA; cdr3_aa: CASSLGQPGTEAFF; cdr3_nt: TGTGCCAGCAGCCTGGGACAACCTGGGACTGAAGCTTTCTTT
v_call: TRBV5-4; clone_size: NA; j_call: TRBJ2-2; d_call: NA; cdr3_aa: CASSSGGGLYTGELFF; cdr3_nt: TGTGCCAGCAGCTCCGGCGGGGGCCTATACACCGGGGAGCTGTTTTTT
v_call: TRBV27; clone_size: NA; j_call: TRBJ2-7; d_call: TRBD1; cdr3_aa: CASSLSSWGTGIYEQYF; cdr3_nt: TGTGCCAGCAGTTTATCTTCCTGGGGGACAGGAATATACGAGCAGTACTTC
v_call: TRBV6-1; clone_size: NA; j_call: TRBJ1-5; d_call: NA; cdr3_aa: CASSGRGGPRYSNQPQHF; cdr3_nt: TGTGCCAGCAGTGGTCGGGGTGGACCCCGCTATAGCAATCAGCCCCAGCATTTT
v_call: TRBV9; clone_size: NA; j_call: TRBJ2-3; d_call: NA; cdr3_aa: CASSVVAGSTDTQYF; cdr3_nt: TGTGCCAGCAGCGTAGTCGCGGGCAGCACAGATACGCAGTATTTT
v_call: TRBV2; clone_size: few; j_call: TRBJ1-2; d_call: NA; cdr3_aa: CASSFSGEPNYGYTF; cdr3_nt: TGTGCCAGCAGCTTTTCCGGGGAGCCTAACTATGGCTACACCTTC
v_call: TRBV5-4; clone_size: NA; j_call: TRBJ2-6; d_call: TRBD1; cdr3_aa: CASSLPTGVLANVLTF; cdr3_nt: TGTGCCAGCAGCTTACCCACAGGGGTATTGGCTAACGTCCTGACTTTC
v_call: TRBV9; clone_size: NA; j_call: TRBJ2-7; d_call: TRBD2; cdr3_aa: CASSVAGTTYEQYF; cdr3_nt: TGTGCCAGCAGCGTCGCCGGGACTACCTACGAGCAGTACTTC
v_call: TRBV6-1; clone_size: NA; j_call: TRBJ2-1; d_call: TRBD1; cdr3_aa: CASSGAGGKDEQFF; cdr3_nt: TGTGCCAGCAGTGGGGCAGGGGGCAAGGATGAGCAGTTCTTC
v_call: TRBV6-1; clone_size: once; j_call: TRBJ2-4; d_call: TRBD2; cdr3_aa: CASSEVAGGPNIQYF; cdr3_nt: TGTGCCAGCAGTGAAGTGGCGGGAGGGCCAAACATTCAGTACTTC
v_call: TRBV10-1; clone_size: NA; j_call: TRBJ2-1; d_call: TRBD2; cdr3_aa: CASSDGLVHNEQFF; cdr3_nt: TGCGCCAGCAGTGATGGACTAGTCCACAATGAGCAGTTCTTC
v_call: TRBV6-5; clone_size: NA; j_call: TRBJ2-2; d_call: NA; cdr3_aa: CASSYSGGNTGELFF; cdr3_nt: TGTGCCAGCAGTTACTCGGGGGGGAACACCGGGGAGCTGTTTTTT
v_call: TRBV18; clone_size: NA; j_call: TRBJ2-3; d_call: TRBD2; cdr3_aa: CASSLLAGDGDTQYF; cdr3_nt: TGTGCCAGCTCACTACTAGCGGGAGATGGTGATACGCAGTATTTT
v_call: TRBV7-9; clone_size: NA; j_call: TRBJ1-1; d_call: TRBD1; cdr3_aa: CASSRLDRDTEAFF; cdr3_nt: TGTGCCAGCAGCCGTCTCGACAGGGACACTGAAGCTTTCTTT
v_call: TRBV19; clone_size: few; j_call: TRBJ1-1; d_call: NA; cdr3_aa: CASSIIGGEPNTEAFF; cdr3_nt: TGTGCCAGTAGTATTATCGGTGGGGAACCGAACACTGAAGCTTTCTTT
v_call: TRBV30; clone_size: few; j_call: TRBJ2-1; d_call: NA; cdr3_aa: CAWRHLGGLGPQYNEQFF; cdr3_nt: TGTGCCTGGAGGCACTTAGGGGGTCTAGGACCCCAATACAATGAGCAGTTCTTC
v_call: TRBV29-1; clone_size: NA; j_call: TRBJ2-7; d_call: NA; cdr3_aa: CSVGGGSYEQYF; cdr3_nt: TGCAGCGTTGGAGGGGGGAGCTACGAGCAGTACTTC
v_call: TRBV5-1; clone_size: NA; j_call: TRBJ1-3; d_call: NA; cdr3_aa: CASSLGPSSGNTIYF; cdr3_nt: TGCGCCAGCAGCCTAGGGCCTAGCTCTGGAAACACCATATATTTT
v_call: TRBV7-9; clone_size: NA; j_call: TRBJ2-5; d_call: NA; cdr3_aa: CASSFYGSVQETQYF; cdr3_nt: TGTGCCAGCAGCTTTTACGGGTCGGTACAAGAGACCCAGTACTTC
v_call: TRBV9; clone_size: once; j_call: TRBJ2-5; d_call: TRBD2; cdr3_aa: CASSVSGGALETQYF; cdr3_nt: TGTGCCAGCAGCGTAAGCGGGGGGGCCTTGGAGACCCAGTACTTC
v_call: TRBV27; clone_size: NA; j_call: TRBJ2-2; d_call: TRBD2; cdr3_aa: CASSFSGGANTGELFF; cdr3_nt: TGTGCCAGCAGTTTTTCGGGGGGGGCGAACACCGGGGAGCTGTTTTTT
v_call: TRBV7-9; clone_size: NA; j_call: TRBJ2-7; d_call: TRBD1; cdr3_aa: CASSLKGTGNYEQYF; cdr3_nt: TGTGCTAGCAGCTTAAAGGGGACAGGGAACTACGAGCAGTACTTC
v_call: TRBV9; clone_size: large; j_call: TRBJ2-5; d_call: NA; cdr3_aa: CASSVAPGSQETQYF; cdr3_nt: TGTGCCAGCAGCGTAGCTCCCGGGTCCCAAGAGACCCAGTACTTC